Listed below are T cell receptor beta chains from one sample, sequenced in a study of T cell responses to AZD1222 COVID-19 vaccine. The assay was immunoSEQ multiplex PCR, and TCRdb's table has in-frame clones only and misses some. Of about 56,000 clones listed, around nine tenths are singletons. The sample in question was peripheral blood, obtained 28 days after the second AZD1222 dose. Every receptor here comes from an adult who received the AZD1222 COVID-19 vaccine. Each CDR3 is given with its conserved first and last residue. The order of the fields is V gene, clone size, J gene, D gene, CDR3 protein, CDR3 DNA. D genes are given only for firm matches. For some rows the clone size is stated as once, few or many, or as a class when expanded; others skip it.

V: TRBV6-5
size: .
J: TRBJ1-3
D: .
CDR3: CATTGVGNTIYF
DNA: TGTGCCACGACAGGCGTAGGAAACACCATATATTTT

V: TRBV12-3/TRBV12-4
size: .
J: TRBJ2-7
D: .
CDR3: CASSPLIYEQYF
DNA: TGTGCCAGCAGTCCTCTTATCTACGAGCAGTACTTC

V: TRBV5-1
size: .
J: TRBJ2-3
D: TRBD1
CDR3: CASSRNGQGRETDTQYF
DNA: TGCGCCAGCAGCCGAAACGGACAGGGGAGAGAAACAGATACGCAGTATTTT

V: TRBV6-5
size: .
J: TRBJ2-7
D: .
CDR3: CASSYSRRYEQYF
DNA: TGTGCCAGCAGTTACTCCCGGCGTTACGAGCAGTACTTC

V: TRBV6-2/TRBV6-3
size: few
J: TRBJ2-7
D: TRBD2
CDR3: CASSLGTNEQYF
DNA: TGTGCCAGCAGTCTCGGGACTAACGAGCAGTACTTC

V: TRBV4-2
size: .
J: TRBJ1-4
D: .
CDR3: CASSQLAGGVREKLFF
DNA: TGTGCCAGCAGCCAACTTGCCGGGGGCGTTCGTGAAAAACTGTTTTTT

V: TRBV28
size: .
J: TRBJ1-2
D: .
CDR3: CASTPPGISYGYTF
DNA: TGTGCCAGCACCCCGCCGGGTATCTCATATGGCTACACCTTC

V: TRBV19
size: .
J: TRBJ1-2
D: .
CDR3: CASTTADLHDYGYTF
DNA: TGTGCCAGTACCACCGCAGACCTCCACGACTATGGCTACACCTTC

V: TRBV2
size: .
J: TRBJ2-5
D: .
CDR3: CASSEGFQETQYF
DNA: TGTGCCAGCAGTGAAGGGTTCCAAGAGACCCAGTACTTC

V: TRBV2
size: .
J: TRBJ1-5
D: .
CDR3: CASSFGGLGNQPQHF
DNA: TGTGCCAGCAGTTTTGGGGGCCTAGGTAATCAGCCCCAGCATTTT

V: TRBV6-5
size: .
J: TRBJ1-2
D: .
CDR3: CASSPRGRDGYTF
DNA: TGTGCCAGCAGTCCTCGGGGGCGGGATGGCTACACCTTC

V: TRBV18
size: few
J: TRBJ1-4
D: .
CDR3: CASSLNEVATNEKLFF
DNA: TGTGCCAGCTCACTAAACGAGGTAGCTACTAATGAAAAACTGTTTTTT

V: TRBV5-5
size: .
J: TRBJ1-5
D: .
CDR3: CASSLALSANQPQHF
DNA: TGTGCCAGCAGCTTGGCGCTATCGGCAAATCAGCCCCAGCATTTT

V: TRBV6-5
size: .
J: TRBJ2-7
D: .
CDR3: CASSYSILRGEQYF
DNA: TGTGCCAGCAGTTACTCGATTCTCAGGGGCGAGCAGTACTTC

V: TRBV5-1
size: .
J: TRBJ1-2
D: TRBD1
CDR3: CASSSGQGYGYTF
DNA: TGCGCCAGCAGCAGTGGACAGGGTTATGGCTACACCTTC

V: TRBV29-1
size: .
J: TRBJ1-2
D: .
CDR3: CSVARHGGTF
DNA: TGCAGCGTTGCCAGGCACGGTGGAACCTTC

V: TRBV5-4
size: .
J: TRBJ1-2
D: TRBD1
CDR3: CASSLKFRDRSLYGYTF
DNA: TGTGCCAGCAGCTTGAAATTCCGGGACAGAAGCCTCTATGGCTACACCTTC

V: TRBV18
size: .
J: TRBJ2-7
D: TRBD1
CDR3: CASSPTGTGGDEQYF
DNA: TGTGCCAGCTCACCGACCGGGACAGGGGGCGACGAGCAGTACTTC

V: TRBV2
size: once
J: TRBJ1-1
D: .
CDR3: CASSGGRNTEAFF
DNA: TGTGCCAGCAGTGGCGGGCGGAACACTGAAGCTTTCTTT

V: TRBV5-1
size: .
J: TRBJ1-1
D: .
CDR3: CASSSYQVNTEAFF
DNA: TGCGCCAGCAGCTCCTACCAAGTGAACACTGAAGCTTTCTTT

V: TRBV7-9
size: .
J: TRBJ1-4
D: TRBD1
CDR3: CASSLDRGAEKLFF
DNA: TGTGCCAGCAGTCTCGACAGGGGCGCGGAAAAACTGTTTTTT

V: TRBV4-2
size: once
J: TRBJ1-6
D: .
CDR3: CASSQLSGTLNSPLHF
DNA: TGTGCCAGCAGCCAATTATCTGGGACCTTAAATTCACCCCTCCACTTT

V: TRBV6-2/TRBV6-3
size: .
J: TRBJ1-2
D: .
CDR3: CASSYSPLQLNYGYTF
DNA: TGTGCCAGCAGTTACTCTCCTTTACAGCTTAACTATGGCTACACCTTC

V: TRBV27
size: .
J: TRBJ2-7
D: TRBD2
CDR3: CASSLGSLAGGYEQYF
DNA: TGTGCCAGCAGTTTAGGATCGCTAGCGGGAGGATACGAGCAGTACTTC

V: TRBV5-8
size: .
J: TRBJ2-5
D: .
CDR3: CASSLGIGGPQETQYF
DNA: TGTGCCAGCAGCTTGGGAATTGGAGGCCCGCAAGAGACCCAGTACTTC

V: TRBV24-1
size: .
J: TRBJ2-2
D: .
CDR3: CATDTSSNTGELFF
DNA: TGTGCCACAGATACTAGCTCGAACACCGGGGAGCTGTTTTTT

V: TRBV5-5
size: .
J: TRBJ2-7
D: TRBD1
CDR3: CASSPSGTGQSYEQYF
DNA: TGTGCCAGCAGCCCCTCCGGGACAGGGCAATCCTACGAGCAGTACTTC

V: TRBV2
size: few
J: TRBJ1-6
D: .
CDR3: CASTTIMEVNSPLHF
DNA: TGTGCCAGCACCACAATAATGGAGGTTAATTCACCCCTCCACTTT

V: TRBV10-3
size: .
J: TRBJ1-1
D: .
CDR3: CAISDPKAEAFF
DNA: TGTGCCATCAGTGACCCGAAGGCTGAAGCTTTCTTT

V: TRBV3-1/TRBV3-2
size: .
J: TRBJ1-1
D: .
CDR3: CASSHELHTEAFF
DNA: TGTGCCAGCAGCCATGAACTTCACACTGAAGCTTTCTTT

V: TRBV6-5
size: .
J: TRBJ1-2
D: .
CDR3: CASSPDSGYGYTF
DNA: TGTGCCAGCAGTCCAGACAGCGGCTATGGCTACACCTTC

V: TRBV9
size: once
J: TRBJ1-6
D: .
CDR3: CASSVASLRNSPLHF
DNA: TGTGCCAGCAGCGTAGCTAGTCTACGGAATTCACCCCTCCACTTT

V: TRBV20-1
size: .
J: TRBJ1-3
D: .
CDR3: CSARWDYAIYF
DNA: TGCAGTGCTAGATGGGATTATGCCATATATTTT

V: TRBV23-1
size: once
J: TRBJ2-2
D: .
CDR3: CASSHVGKGNTGELFF
DNA: TGCGCCAGCAGTCACGTTGGGAAGGGGAACACCGGGGAGCTGTTTTTT

V: TRBV5-6
size: .
J: TRBJ1-2
D: TRBD1
CDR3: CASSLAPQGDDTGYTF
DNA: TGTGCCAGCAGCTTGGCTCCCCAGGGGGACGATACTGGCTACACCTTC

V: TRBV6-4
size: .
J: TRBJ1-5
D: .
CDR3: CASSEAGWNQPQHF
DNA: TGTGCCAGCAGTGAGGCAGGTTGGAATCAGCCCCAGCATTTT

V: TRBV6-5
size: .
J: TRBJ2-3
D: .
CDR3: CASSYSGPTGNTQYF
DNA: TGTGCCAGCAGTTACTCCGGGCCTACAGGGAATACGCAGTATTTT